A single sample gave rise to the 20 T cell receptor beta chains below, sequenced in a study of T-cell memory formation after mild COVID-19. TCRdb passed the 5' RACE reads through MiXCR, listing each CDR3 protein once. The sample lists 150,000 to 200,000 distinct CDR3 sequences, 16% occurring once. Sequencing was carried out using PBMCs or a T cell subset sorted from them (not recorded which). The source is an adult woman who had mild COVID-19 (a few samples of this study predate the infection). Cell type and time point are not known.

Here the CDR3 DNA reads TGTGCCAGCAGCCTAAGCGGTGAGGGGCCCTACGAGCAGTACTTC. It translates to CASSLSGEGPYEQYF. The V gene is TRBV27, the J gene TRBJ2-7, with D possibly called TRBD1 or TRBD2 (5 bases each). V dropped 6 bases and J dropped 2 bases, with 17 bases sitting between them. This CDR3 has 15 residues. Per germline, CDR1 MNHEY and CDR2 SMNVEV (reference sequence).

This clonotype was observed a handful of times. The chain links TRBV12-3 or TRBV12-4 to TRBJ1-1; a possible D gene is TRBD1 (6 bases). There are 15 residues in the CDR3. Trimming stripped 3 bases from V and 4 bases from J, with 15 bases between. The DNA for the CDR3 is TGTGCCAGCAGTTTGGTTCAGGGGATCATCACTGAAGCTTTCTTT. This codes for CASSLVQGIITEAFF.

This rearrangement joins TRBV20-1 to TRBJ1-6; D not resolved. V was clipped by 3 bases and J by 7 bases, with 10 bases between them. The CDR3 loop spans 13 amino acids. Germline CDR1 is DFQATT and CDR2 is SNEGSKA (reference sequence). The CDR3 here is CSARTNVNSPLHF. The DNA of the CDR3 is TGCAGTGCTAGGACCAACGTGAATTCACCCCTCCACTTT.

The chain recombines TRBV15 with TRBJ2-1; D is perhaps TRBD2 (5 bases). This CDR3 contains 16 residues. The germline CDR1 and CDR2 sequences are LNHNV and YYDKDF (reference sequence). With 0 bases removed from V and 6 bases from J, the gap between germline ends came to 15 bases. The DNA of the CDR3 is TGTGCCACCAGCAGAGATCTTCGCTATCGGGGCAATGAGCAGTTCTTC. Translating it yields CATSRDLRYRGNEQFF.

The rearrangement joins TRBV5-1 to TRBJ1-6; D perhaps matches TRBD1 (5 bases). Trimming cost V 1 base and J 8 bases, with 10 bases left between them. The CDR3 has 14 residues. From germline, CDR1 is SGHRS and CDR2 YFSETQ. DNA for the CDR3: TGCGCCAGCAGCTTGCAGGGAGACCATTCACCCCTCCACTTT. Translating it yields CASSLQGDHSPLHF.

The DNA of the CDR3 is TGTGCCAGCAGCCTTAGGTGGACCGCGAGGGATACGCAGTATTTT. Translated: CASSLRWTARDTQYF. This chain joins TRBV11-2 and TRBJ2-3; D unclear. The CDR3 spans 15 residues. V lost 5 bases and J lost 6, with 18 bases in between. The germline CDR1 and CDR2 sequences are SGHAT and FQNNGV.

The rearrangement uses TRBV20-1 and TRBJ2-1, with D perhaps TRBD1 (5 bases). The CDR3 totals 15 residues. Germline values: CDR1 DFQATT, CDR2 SNEGSKA (reference sequence). Trimming stripped 2 bases from V and 6 bases from J, with 17 bases between. Here the CDR3 DNA reads TGCAGTGCTAGATTACAGGTTAAGCTTTGCAATGAGCAGTTCTTC. It encodes CSARLQVKLCNEQFF.

CDR3 region: CASRLSGTIQEKLFF. CDR3 in DNA: TGTGCCAGCAGACTTTCCGGGACCATCCAAGAAAAACTGTTTTTT. This sequence joins TRBV27 and TRBJ1-4; D may be TRBD1 (5 bases). The CDR3 has 15 residues. Trimming left V 6 bases short and J 8 bases short, with 19 bases between. Germline-derived CDR1 and CDR2 are MNHEY and SMNVEV (reference sequence).

The chain links TRBV5-1 to TRBJ2-1; 12 bases match TRBD2. The CDR3 is 17 residues long. V shed 3 bases, J shed 7 bases, and the junction held 11 bases outside the gene matches. CDR1 SGHRS and CDR2 YFSETQ come from the germline V gene. CDR3 residues: CASSSNPLAGGWNEQFF. DNA for the CDR3: TGCGCCAGCAGCTCAAACCCCCTAGCGGGGGGGTGGAATGAGCAGTTCTTC.

This clonotype was detected a few times. This sequence joins TRBV4-1 and TRBJ2-7, with a weak D call TRBD1 (6 bases). V dropped 2 bases and J dropped 4 bases, with 12 bases sitting between them. Per germline, CDR1 MGHRA and CDR2 YSYEKL. The CDR3 covers 14 residues. The CDR3 bases are TGCGCCAGCAGCCAACCGGGACACCGTTACGAGCAGTACTTC. Its protein is CASSQPGHRYEQYF.

This clonotype has only a few counts. The chain joins TRBV7-9 to TRBJ2-3, with D tentatively TRBD1 or TRBD2 (5 bases each). Germline CDR1 and CDR2: SEHNR and FQNEAQ (reference sequence). Between the trimmed V and J ends, which lost 1 base and 4 bases, there was a span of 9 bases. The CDR3 contains 14 residues. The CDR3 nucleotides are TGTGCCAGCAGCTTAGATAGGGGAGCAGATACGCAGTATTTT. As protein: CASSLDRGADTQYF.

The chain uses TRBV3-1 and TRBJ1-2; D may be TRBD1 (6 bases). V shed 3 bases and J shed 2 bases, with 10 bases lying between them. CDR1 and CDR2 from the germline V gene are LGHDT and YNNKEL (reference sequence). The CDR3 is made up of 14 amino acids. This chain's CDR3 is CASSQQGRNYGYTF. CDR3 sequence (DNA): TGTGCCAGCAGCCAGCAGGGGAGGAACTATGGCTACACCTTC. Based on the CDR3 plus reference TRBV3-1 and TRBJ1-2, the full variable domain is DTAVSQTPKYLVTQMGNDKSIKCEQNLGHDTMYWYKQDSKKFLKIMFSYNNKELIINETVPNRFSPKSPDKAHLNLHINSLELGDSAVYFCASSQQGRNYGYTFGSGTRLTVV.

The gene calls are TRBV18 and TRBJ1-1; D gene ambiguous. From germline, CDR1 is KGHSH and CDR2 LQKENI. The CDR3 loop spans 13 amino acids. Trimming shortened V by 3 bases and J by 1 base, and 6 bases separated the two germline ends. The CDR3 protein is CASSPAGNTEAFF. The CDR3, as DNA: TGTGCCAGCTCACCTGCAGGGAACACTGAAGCTTTCTTT.

This chain links TRBV18 with TRBJ2-7; no definite D call. The CDR3 contains 13 residues. The germline V gene has CDR1 KGHSH and CDR2 LQKENI. Trimming pared 5 bases from V and 4 bases from J, leaving 12 bases between. CDR3 in DNA: TGTGCCAGCTCAGACGGCGGCGGTTACGAGCAGTACTTC. Encoded protein: CASSDGGGYEQYF.

The sample holds a few counts of this clonotype. V and J are TRBV4-1 and TRBJ2-3; D is uncertain. The CDR3 is made up of 15 amino acids. Looked up from germline, CDR1 is MGHRA and CDR2 is YSYEKL. The V end was cut by 2 bases, the J end by 2 bases, with 11 bases between. Here the CDR3 reads CASSQRPVDTDTQYF. The CDR3 nucleotides read TGCGCCAGCAGCCAACGCCCTGTGGACACAGATACGCAGTATTTT.

J is TRBJ1-3 and V is TRBV12-3 or TRBV12-4; 7 positions agree with TRBD1. The J segment lost 4 bases and the V segment lost 5 bases, leaving 11 bases of the junction unmatched. This CDR3 spans 16 amino acids. The CDR3 DNA reads as TGTGCCAGCAGTGTCCGACAGGGTTCTCTAGGAAACACCATATATTTT. Translating gives CASSVRQGSLGNTIYF.

The J gene is TRBJ2-1, the V gene TRBV5-1, with TRBD2 matching over 13 bases. Unmatched junction bases numbered 4, after V lost 2 bases and J lost 5 bases. The CDR3 has 16 residues. The germline gives CDR1 SGHRS, CDR2 YFSETQ. CDR3 nucleotide sequence: TGCGCCAGCAGCTTCGGGACTAGCGGGGACCACAATGAGCAGTTCTTC. Translated, it gives CASSFGTSGDHNEQFF. The complete variable domain, with remaining parts taken from reference TRBV5-1 and TRBJ2-1, reads KAGVTQTPRYLIKTRGQQVTLSCSPISGHRSVSWYQQTPGQGLQFLFEYFSETQRNKGNFPGRFSGRQFSNSRSEMNVSTLELGDSALYLCASSFGTSGDHNEQFFGPGTRLTVL.

This clonotype was seen a handful of times. The gene calls are TRBV6-6 and TRBJ1-5; the match to TRBD1 covers 12 bases. The CDR3 totals 17 residues. Looked up from germline, CDR1 is MNHNY and CDR2 is SVGAGI (reference sequence). With 6 bases clipped from V and 2 bases from J, the junction kept 8 bases outside the gene matches. The CDR3 protein is CASRTGTGGSGNQPQHF. The CDR3, as DNA: TGTGCCAGCAGAACCGGGACAGGGGGCTCGGGCAATCAGCCCCAGCATTTT.

The sample holds a few counts of this clonotype. The DNA for the CDR3 is TGTGCCAGCAGCCCCGAGGGGTGGAATCAGCCCCAGCATTTT. Translation gives CASSPEGWNQPQHF. The J gene is TRBJ1-5, the V gene TRBV7-9; the D gene is possibly TRBD1 (5 bases). The CDR3 totals 14 residues. Germline assignment: CDR1 SEHNR and CDR2 FQNEAQ (reference sequence). Trimming cost V 5 bases and J 4 bases, with 12 bases left between them.

As for this clonotype: A read error may produce the germline difference seen at one junction end. CDR3 loop: CASSRQPGLAPYF. In DNA, the CDR3 is TGTGCCAGCAGCCGGCAGCCGGGACTAGCGCCTTACTTC. The rearrangement uses TRBV3-1 and TRBJ2-1; 10 bases are a match to TRBD2. The CDR3 length is 13 residues. From germline, CDR1 is LGHDT and CDR2 YNNKEL (reference sequence).